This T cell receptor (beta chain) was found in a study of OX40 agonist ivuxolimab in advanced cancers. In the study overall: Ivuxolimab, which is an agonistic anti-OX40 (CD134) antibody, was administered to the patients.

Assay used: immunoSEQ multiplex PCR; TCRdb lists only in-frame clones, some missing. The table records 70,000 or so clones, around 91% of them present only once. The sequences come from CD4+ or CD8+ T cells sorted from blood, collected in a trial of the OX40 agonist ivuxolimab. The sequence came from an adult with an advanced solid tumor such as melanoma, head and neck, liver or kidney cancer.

The CDR3 protein is CASGGGGLGTQYF. In DNA, the CDR3 is TGTGCCAGCGGGGGCGGAGGCCTAGGGACCCAGTACTTC. J is TRBJ2-5 and V is TRBV2; TRBD1 is a possible D gene (6 bases). V was trimmed by 8 bases and J by 7 bases, leaving 17 bases between them. The CDR3 totals 13 residues. CDR1 SNHLY and CDR2 FYNNEI come from the germline V gene. Filled out from reference TRBV2 and TRBJ2-5, the complete variable domain reads EPEVTQTPSHQVTQMGQEVILRCVPISNHLYFYWYRQILGQKVEFLVSFYNNEISEKSEIFDDQFSVERPDGSNFTLKIRSTKLEDSAMYFCASGGGGLGTQYFGPGTRLLVL.